This T cell receptor (beta chain) was captured by sequencing in a study of blood T cell repertoires in COVID-19. This CDR3 spans 15 amino acids. Losses at the gene ends were 4 bases for V and 2 bases for J; bases not matched to a gene: 6. The germline gives CDR1 MDHEN, CDR2 SYDVKM. Per the original methods: Reference gene primer amplification yielded estimated nucleated cell counts. Here immunoSEQ multiplex PCR was the method, and the copy in TCRdb shows in-frame clones only, minus some. The DNA gave D and trimming, while V, J and clone size come from that table. The table has roughly 250,000 clones, 90% to 95% seen once; the top ten hold around 2%. All enrollees were roughly 18 to 95 years old and from under 25 US areas.

Sequenced sample: PBMCs or T cells enriched from blood (not recorded which). The genes are TRBV28 and TRBJ2-7; 9 bases are shared with TRBD1. The TCR originated in a woman aged 18-30 years who had recovered from COVID-19. This chain's CDR3 is CASSSGQGSPYEQYF. The CDR3 nucleotides read TGTGCCAGCAGTTCCGGACAGGGGAGCCCCTACGAGCAGTACTTC.